The rows below give T cell receptor beta chains drawn from one sample of a study of blood T cell repertoires in COVID-19. Clones were sequenced by immunoSEQ multiplex PCR, and TCRdb holds only the in-frame ones, with some missing. The table shows over 200,000 clones, with roughly four fifths occurring only once. Sequencing input: peripheral blood. These receptors all stem from a woman aged 45-65 years with active or convalescent COVID-19. Both conserved end residues are part of each CDR3. Each record gives: clone size, J gene, V gene, D gene, CDR3 protein, CDR3 DNA. D genes are given only for firm matches. A clone size is listed for some rows: how often the clone was seen (once, few, many), or a class if it is expanded.

>.|TRBJ2-7|TRBV6-5|TRBD1
CASSYSKDRGSYEQYF
TGTGCCAGCAGTTACTCTAAAGACAGGGGGTCCTACGAGCAGTACTTC
>.|TRBJ2-1|TRBV13|TRBD2
CASSLRTSGRKWNEQFF
TGTGCCAGCAGCTTAAGGACTAGCGGGAGAAAGTGGAATGAGCAGTTCTTC
>.|TRBJ1-1|TRBV21-1|.
CASSSSGNRNTEAFF
TGTGCCAGCAGCAGTTCAGGGAATAGGAACACTGAAGCTTTCTTT
>.|TRBJ1-1|TRBV29-1|.
CSVEAPGGTRTEAFF
TGCAGCGTTGAAGCCCCTGGAGGGACGAGGACTGAAGCTTTCTTT
>.|TRBJ2-3|TRBV24-1|.
CATSAPGGDKDPSTDTQYF
TGTGCCACCAGTGCCCCGGGTGGGGACAAGGACCCTAGCACAGATACGCAGTATTTT
>few|TRBJ1-2|TRBV7-3|.
CASSRDSAGSGGYTF
TGTGCCAGCAGCCGCGACAGTGCCGGATCTGGAGGCTACACCTTC
>.|TRBJ1-2|TRBV7-2|.
CASSPGTNYGYTF
TGTGCCAGCAGCCCCGGGACTAACTATGGCTACACCTTC
>.|TRBJ2-1|TRBV7-8|.
CASSPLGAVSGEQFF
TGTGCCAGCAGCCCCCTCGGTGCGGTTTCGGGTGAGCAGTTCTTC
>.|TRBJ1-2|TRBV12-3/TRBV12-4|.
CASSSTPEGGYTF
TGTGCCAGCAGTTCTACCCCAGAGGGAGGCTACACCTTC
>.|TRBJ2-3|TRBV9|TRBD2
CASSVGGGLAKGTQYF
TGTGCCAGCAGCGTAGGGGGGGGACTAGCGAAAGGAACGCAGTATTTT
>.|TRBJ1-2|TRBV2|.
CASSEVAANYGYTF
TGTGCCAGCAGTGAAGTAGCGGCTAACTATGGCTACACCTTC
>.|TRBJ2-3|TRBV5-4|TRBD2
CASSFPGLAGADTQYF
TGTGCCAGCAGCTTCCCGGGACTAGCGGGAGCAGATACGCAGTATTTT
>.|TRBJ2-3|TRBV28|TRBD2
CASSSLAGGTDTQYF
TGTGCCAGCAGCTCACTAGCGGGGGGCACAGATACGCAGTATTTT
>.|TRBJ1-2|TRBV6-1|.
CASSEAGPGTF
TGTGCCAGCAGTGAAGCGGGGCCCGGCACCTTC
>.|TRBJ2-3|TRBV11-3|TRBD2
CASSLGTSGGDTQYF
TGTGCCAGCAGCCTCGGGACTAGCGGGGGAGATACGCAGTATTTT
>.|TRBJ1-5|TRBV27|.
CASSLVPHKGGNQPQHF
TGTGCCAGCAGTTTAGTACCCCACAAGGGGGGCAATCAGCCCCAGCATTTT
>.|TRBJ2-2|TRBV7-9|.
CASSLGGHTGELFF
TGTGCCAGCAGCTTAGGCGGGCACACCGGGGAGCTGTTTTTT
>.|TRBJ2-2|TRBV29-1|.
CSVVGDTGELFF
TGCAGCGTTGTCGGGGACACCGGGGAGCTGTTTTTT
>.|TRBJ2-1|TRBV5-5|.
CASSLRQERWSSNEQFF
TGTGCCAGCAGCTTGAGACAGGAAAGGTGGTCTTCGAATGAGCAGTTCTTC
>.|TRBJ2-4|TRBV20-1|TRBD2
CSASRLAGIKNIQYF
TGCAGTGCTAGTAGGCTAGCGGGGATCAAAAACATTCAGTACTTC
>.|TRBJ1-3|TRBV7-8|.
CASSLAQVSNTIYF
TGTGCCAGCAGCTTAGCGCAGGTCTCAAACACCATATATTTT
>.|TRBJ2-1|TRBV9|.
CASSAHLSRDSPYNEQFF
TGTGCCAGCAGCGCTCACCTCAGCCGGGACTCCCCCTACAATGAGCAGTTCTTC
>.|TRBJ2-5|TRBV23-1|TRBD1
CASIRDRQETQYF
TGCGCCAGCATACGGGACAGACAAGAGACCCAGTACTTC
>.|TRBJ2-5|TRBV10-3|TRBD2
CAISGSGGAPKETQYF
TGTGCCATCAGTGGTAGCGGGGGGGCCCCAAAAGAGACCCAGTACTTC
>.|TRBJ2-3|TRBV6-1|.
CASSGRHSGDRDTQYF
TGTGCCAGCAGTGGTCGGCATTCAGGGGATCGAGATACGCAGTATTTT
>.|TRBJ1-5|TRBV10-3|TRBD1
CAISPGTGSGQPQHF
TGTGCCATCAGCCCCGGGACAGGGAGCGGTCAGCCCCAGCATTTT
>once|TRBJ2-2|TRBV6-2/TRBV6-3|TRBD1
CASSLDRGRGAGELFF
TGTGCCAGCAGCCTCGACAGGGGGCGCGGAGCCGGGGAGCTGTTTTTT
>.|TRBJ2-2|TRBV6-5|TRBD1
CASRVGQVTGELFF
TGTGCCAGCAGGGTGGGACAGGTAACCGGGGAGCTGTTTTTT
>.|TRBJ1-2|TRBV2|.
CASSPSGRLGYTF
TGTGCCAGCAGTCCCTCAGGGCGGCTTGGCTACACCTTC
>.|TRBJ1-1|TRBV9|TRBD1
CASSVAGGPNTEAFF
TGTGCCAGCAGCGTAGCAGGGGGCCCGAACACTGAAGCTTTCTTT
>.|TRBJ2-1|TRBV18|.
CASSPPRVGYNEQFF
TGTGCCAGCTCACCCCCCAGGGTGGGCTACAATGAGCAGTTCTTC
>once|TRBJ2-5|TRBV29-1|TRBD1
CSVDRQGQTQYF
TGCAGCGTTGATCGACAGGGACAGACCCAGTACTTC
>.|TRBJ2-7|TRBV2|TRBD1
CASTPGQGSYEQYF
TGTGCCAGCACTCCGGGACAGGGGTCATACGAGCAGTACTTC
>.|TRBJ2-2|TRBV5-1|TRBD1
CASSGQVNTGELFF
TGCGCCAGCAGTGGACAGGTGAACACCGGGGAGCTGTTTTTT
>.|TRBJ2-5|TRBV29-1|.
CSVEAGETQYF
TGCAGCGTTGAGGCTGGAGAGACCCAGTACTTC
>.|TRBJ2-3|TRBV5-4|TRBD2
CASSLPTSGNTQYF
TGTGCCAGCAGCTTGCCGACTAGCGGGAATACGCAGTATTTT
>once|TRBJ2-5|TRBV5-1|.
CASSRRDTIVQETQYF
TGCGCCAGCAGCCGACGGGACACCATAGTCCAAGAGACCCAGTACTTC
>.|TRBJ1-5|TRBV11-2|TRBD1
CASSQGAGIQPQHF
TGTGCCAGCAGCCAGGGGGCGGGAATTCAGCCCCAGCATTTT
>.|TRBJ1-3|TRBV6-5|TRBD1
CATSRDRAYSNTIYF
TGTGCCACTTCCCGGGACAGGGCCTACAGTAACACCATATATTTT
>.|TRBJ2-1|TRBV7-3|TRBD2
CASSFTSGTAEQFF
TGTGCCAGCAGCTTTACTAGCGGGACGGCCGAGCAGTTCTTC
>.|TRBJ2-2|TRBV2|TRBD2
CASTRGDTGELFF
TGTGCCAGCACTCGGGGGGACACCGGGGAGCTGTTTTTT
>.|TRBJ2-2|TRBV15|TRBD2
CATNRGGVTGELFF
TGTGCCACCAACCGGGGGGGCGTCACCGGGGAGCTGTTTTTT
>.|TRBJ1-5|TRBV7-2|.
CASSLGRGRNQPQHF
TGTGCCAGCAGCTTAGGGCGAGGGAGGAATCAGCCCCAGCATTTT
>.|TRBJ2-3|TRBV2|.
CASSLATGRSTDTQYF
TGTGCCAGCAGTCTAGCGACAGGGAGAAGCACAGATACGCAGTATTTT
>.|TRBJ1-2|TRBV29-1|TRBD1
CSVEDRAYGYTF
TGCAGCGTCGAGGACAGGGCGTATGGCTACACCTTC
>.|TRBJ1-6|TRBV5-6|.
CASSNVGGQGSPLHF
TGTGCCAGCAGCAATGTCGGGGGGCAAGGTTCACCCCTCCACTTT
>.|TRBJ2-2|TRBV6-5|.
CASSKTTGELFF
TGTGCCAGCAGTAAAACTACCGGGGAGCTGTTTTTT
>.|TRBJ1-5|TRBV30|.
CAWSGFLGPGQPQHF
TGTGCCTGGAGTGGTTTCTTGGGGCCTGGACAGCCCCAGCATTTT
>once|TRBJ2-3|TRBV2|.
CASSEAAGKSTDTQYF
TGTGCCAGCAGTGAAGCCGCAGGGAAAAGCACAGATACGCAGTATTTT
>.|TRBJ2-5|TRBV7-9|.
CASSLVSKTQYF
TGTGCCAGCAGCTTAGTTTCAAAGACCCAGTACTTC
>.|TRBJ2-1|TRBV28|TRBD2
CASVGGGLNEQFF
TGTGCCAGCGTAGGCGGGGGTTTAAATGAGCAGTTCTTC
>.|TRBJ1-1|TRBV19|.
CASSIDLGGRKGTEAFF
TGTGCCAGTAGTATAGATCTCGGGGGGCGGAAGGGCACTGAAGCTTTCTTT
>.|TRBJ2-5|TRBV11-2|.
CASSLNSQETQYF
TGTGCCAGCAGCTTAAACAGCCAAGAGACCCAGTACTTC
>few|TRBJ1-1|TRBV11-2|TRBD1
CASSLRTGGATEAFF
TGTGCCAGCAGCTTAAGAACAGGGGGCGCAACTGAAGCTTTCTTT
>.|TRBJ2-5|TRBV10-3|TRBD1
CAISDPGTGEDTQYF
TGTGCCATCAGTGATCCCGGGACAGGGGAGGACACCCAGTACTTC
>.|TRBJ1-2|TRBV24-1|.
CATSDSSGTRYGYTF
TGTGCCACCAGTGATTCCTCCGGGACACGCTATGGCTACACCTTC
>.|TRBJ2-3|TRBV19|TRBD1
CASTSVQGVTDTQYF
TGTGCCAGCACTTCCGTACAGGGGGTCACAGATACGCAGTATTTT
>once|TRBJ1-2|TRBV14|.
CASSQDRGFYGYTF
TGTGCCAGCAGCCAAGATAGGGGGTTCTATGGCTACACCTTC
>.|TRBJ1-1|TRBV10-3|.
CATQRGLNTEAFF
TGTGCCACGCAAAGGGGATTGAACACTGAAGCTTTCTTT
>.|TRBJ2-5|TRBV2|TRBD2
CASSEVSTGGETQYF
TGTGCCAGCAGTGAAGTTTCTACGGGGGGGGAGACCCAGTACTTC